Listed here is a single TCR beta chain. Its antigen remains unidentified. No qualities accompany the bases; no much larger clone lies one base away. The immunoSEQ Assay, a bias-controlled multiplex PCR, was used to amplify TCRbeta CDR3 regions from genomic DNA. The authors processed their data as follows. Nucleated cell counts per sample were estimated from amplification of reference gene primers within the assay. Sequence reads were collapsed and filtered to measure the absolute abundance of every unique TCRbeta CDR3 rearrangement. For each sample, productive Simpson clonality was calculated as the square root of Simpson's diversity index across productive rearrangements. Held by TCRdb, this immuneACCESS table contains in-frame sequences only and omits some clones. Under half of the omission traces to an unresolved V gene where checked; the cause of the rest is unknown. V and J calls and clone size are those listed in that table; D and trimming were worked out from the DNA. Counted in this sample were 150,000 or so clones; roughly 84% of them appeared once. Clones ranked in the top ten supply 5% to 7% of the sample.

In the prospective study, participants were roughly 18 to 95 years old, resided in about 25 geographic areas of the United States, and were enrolled through a virtual design. In the prospective study, participants were assigned to cohorts based on the clinical history participants reported in a screening survey and a study questionnaire. Exposed participants had been in contact with someone with a PCR-confirmed or clinician-diagnosed COVID-19 case within 2 weeks of study entry. Mobile phlebotomists in the prospective study collected whole blood, serum and a nasopharyngeal or oropharyngeal swab from every participant. Participants in the prospective study had the option to provide additional blood draws and questionnaires over a roughly 2-month period. Before DNA extraction, prospective study blood samples were shipped either frozen or at room temperature. The data are from a study of blood T cell repertoires in COVID-19 (dated by TCRdb to 2018 to 2021). About the full investigation: Samples from collaborators originated in the United States, Italy and Spain and spanned both the acute and convalescent phases of COVID-19. The material from the prospective study consisted of cDNA or gDNA derived from T cells, B-cell-depleted T cells, or PBMCs. The dataset comprised deeply sampled blood TCRbeta repertoires from subjects exposed to, actively infected with, or recovered from COVID-19. A freely available public database, intended as a resource for researchers studying the immune response to SARS-CoV-2, is where the repertoires were released. The samples were drawn from the first 160 participants of the ongoing ImmuneRACE study and from over 950 subjects provided by 6 global collaborators. The sample metadata nearly always contained a de-identified subject ID, COVID-19 status, age in years and sex. Where available, HLA class I and class II types were obtained from metadata supplied by the sample provider rather than from assay-based typing.

The paper's findings and limits, for the study overall: How much clinical and demographic metadata was included differed by source and by participant, and the metadata was provided uncurated.

V is clipped by 0 bases and J by 3 bases, and the sequence between their germline boundaries is 14 bases long. Counted from cysteine to phenylalanine, this CDR3 has 15 amino acids. Left in the record is the CDR3 DNA by itself, 45 bases read in frame from the first base. The germline V gene (reference sequence) supplies CDR1 GTSNPN and CDR2 SVGIG. Sequencing was carried out using PBMCs or T cells enriched from blood (not recorded which). The V and J genes are TRBV30 and TRBJ1-2, with a weak D call of TRBD1 (6 bases match). The receptor was derived from a woman in her forties or fifties who had been exposed to COVID-19. The CDR3 protein is CAWSVPQTGHYGYTF. The DNA is TGTGCCTGGAGTGTGCCCCAAACAGGGCACTATGGCTACACCTTC.